Detailed here is one TCR beta chain. Libraries were prepared by immunoSEQ multiplex PCR; TCRdb keeps only in-frame clonotypes and omits some of them. The sample shows about 74,000 clones, around 75% of them seen only once. The data stem from a study of blood T cell repertoires in COVID-19. Study information: PBMCs, B-cell-depleted T cells, or T cells provided the cDNA or gDNA that made up the material.

V was pared by 5 bases and J by 1 base, with 5 bases of the junction left unmatched. This CDR3 comprises 16 residues. Per germline, CDR1 LNHDA and CDR2 SQIVND (reference sequence). This TCR was recovered from a man aged 70-80 years with acute or convalescent COVID-19. The chain joins TRBV19 to TRBJ1-2; 12 bases are a match to TRBD1. The sequenced sample was peripheral blood. This CDR3 is CASSPGQGAYNYGYTF. For the CDR3, the DNA is TGTGCCAGTAGTCCGGGACAGGGGGCGTATAACTATGGCTACACCTTC.